This T cell receptor beta chain was documented in a study of human T cells and chemical hapten exposure. Each cDNA molecule in the library carried unique molecular identifiers. TCRdb re-called the 5' RACE reads with MiXCR, one entry per CDR3 protein. The table lists tens of thousands of distinct CDR3 sequences, roughly 7.7% of them singletons. It was unfractionated whole blood from which total RNA was extracted. This CDR3 spans 14 amino acids. Trimming cost V 3 bases and J 5 bases, with 11 bases left between them. The TCR was taken from a male donor in good health. The gene calls are TRBV12-3 or TRBV12-4 and TRBJ2-1; either TRBD1 or TRBD2 may supply D (5 bases each). The CDR3 DNA sequence: TGTGCCAGCAGTTTTCGGGGCAGCCACAATGAGCAGTTCTTC. Translation gives CASSFRGSHNEQFF.